The 18 T cell receptor beta chains listed next were all sequenced from one sample in a study of blood T cells in healthy people across ages. Through a sample-barcoded 5' primer and a J-beta primer mix, a second PCR was run for 7 to 11 cycles. Each CDR3 protein is one row after TCRdb ran MiXCR on the 5' RACE reads. The table lists about 1.4 million distinct CDR3 sequences, approximately 59% of them singletons. Sequencing used blood. All receptors derive from a man between 18 and 35 years old in good health.

Only a few counts were recorded for this clonotype. The V gene is TRBV7-2, the J gene TRBJ2-7; D is tentatively TRBD1 or TRBD2 (5 bases each). The CDR3 sequence is 14 residues long. V was cut by 5 bases and J by 6 bases, with 17 bases left in between. Germline V CDR1 and CDR2: SGHTA, FQGNSA. The CDR3 nucleotides read TGTGCCAGCAGCGTTTTGAATGAGGGGCGCGAGCAGTACTTC. Protein sequence: CASSVLNEGREQYF.

The rearrangement links TRBV2 to TRBJ1-2; TRBD1 matches at 7 bases. V lost 6 bases to trimming and J lost 4 bases; unmatched junction nucleotides: 17. The CDR3 covers 17 residues. Germline V gene data show CDR1 as SNHLY and CDR2 as FYNNEI. In DNA, the CDR3 is TGTGCCAGCAGAGACAGGGAAAGGTCTCCCAGGGGCTATGGCTACACCTTC. Encoded protein: CASRDRERSPRGYGYTF.

This chain links TRBV4-1 with TRBJ1-1; maybe TRBD1 (5 bases). Trimming cost V 3 bases and J 4 bases, with 15 bases left between them. CDR3 length: 15 amino acids. The germline CDR1 and CDR2 sequences are MGHRA and YSYEKL. This CDR3 reads CASSQSTGGFTEAFF. The CDR3 DNA sequence: TGCGCCAGCAGCCAGTCAACAGGTGGTTTCACTGAAGCTTTCTTT.

The table lists this clonotype with a few counts. The genes are TRBV28 and TRBJ2-5; 11 nucleotides align to TRBD1. Trimming cost V 4 bases and J 5 bases; bases outside gene matches: 9. The CDR3 extends over 16 amino acids. The V gene's germline CDR1 is MDHEN and CDR2 SYDVKM. CDR3 bases: TGTGCCAGCAGTTCGACACGGACAGGGGGCAGGGAGACCCAGTACTTC. It specifies CASSSTRTGGRETQYF.

This clonotype was observed a handful of times. V and J are TRBV10-3 and TRBJ2-5, with a possible D match to TRBD1 (5 bases). Germline V gives CDR1 ENHRY, CDR2 SYGVKD. The CDR3 totals 13 residues. V gave up 10 bases and J gave up 4 bases, with 16 bases separating them. The CDR3 loop is CATQDISLETQYF. The DNA for the CDR3 is TGTGCCACACAGGACATTTCCTTAGAGACCCAGTACTTC.

This clonotype was seen a few times. This sequence joins TRBV10-1 and TRBJ2-5; tentative D call: TRBD2 (6 bases). The germline CDR1 and CDR2 sequences are WNHNN and SYGVQD (reference sequence). This CDR3 contains 13 residues. Trimming left V 10 bases short and J 4 bases short, with 16 bases between. The chain's CDR3 is CANFPGTPETQYF. CDR3 in DNA: TGCGCCAACTTCCCCGGGACTCCAGAGACCCAGTACTTC.

The rearrangement links TRBV7-2 to TRBJ2-2, with 11 bases aligning to TRBD2. Germline CDR1 and CDR2: SGHTA and FQGNSA. The CDR3 has 18 amino acids. The V gene end was trimmed by 5 bases and the J gene end by 0 bases; junction bases not matched to a gene: 8. The CDR3 sequence: CASSPGLAGFANTGELFF. The CDR3 nucleotides are TGTGCCAGCAGCCCAGGACTAGCGGGTTTTGCGAACACCGGGGAGCTGTTTTTT.

The V and J genes are TRBV5-1 and TRBJ2-7; D is uncertain. There are 14 residues in the CDR3. CDR1 is SGHRS and CDR2 is YFSETQ in the germline V gene. V lost 3 bases and J 0 bases, leaving 10 bases between the germline ends. The CDR3 region is CASSSGSISYEQYF. DNA of the CDR3: TGCGCCAGCAGCTCGGGCAGCATCTCCTACGAGCAGTACTTC. Combining the CDR3 with reference TRBV5-1 and TRBJ2-7 gives the whole variable domain KAGVTQTPRYLIKTRGQQVTLSCSPISGHRSVSWYQQTPGQGLQFLFEYFSETQRNKGNFPGRFSGRQFSNSRSEMNVSTLELGDSALYLCASSSGSISYEQYFGPGTRLTVT.

This clonotype was seen a few times. The chain employs TRBV5-6 and TRBJ2-1, with 14 bases aligning to TRBD2. J was trimmed by 10 bases and V by 4 bases; bases with no gene match: 4. CDR3 length: 14 residues. Germline-derived CDR1 and CDR2 are SGHDT and YYEEEE. DNA for the CDR3: TGTGCCAGCAGCAAGGGACTAGCGGGAGTGGAGCAGTTCTTC. Protein sequence: CASSKGLAGVEQFF.

The chain has TRBV12-3 or TRBV12-4 and TRBJ2-7; possibly TRBD1 for D (5 bases). The CDR3 extends over 14 amino acids. V was pared by 4 bases and J by 1 base, with 11 bases between. In DNA form, the CDR3 reads TGTGCCAGCAGTTCCAGGGTACTGTCCTACGAGCAGTACTTC. Residues: CASSSRVLSYEQYF.

For this clonotype: Germline and junction disagree at one end, which may indicate a read error. This sequence joins TRBV6-1 and TRBJ2-3; no firm D call. The CDR3 is 10 residues long. Germline CDR1 is MNHNS and CDR2 is SASEGT. CDR3 in DNA: TGTACCAGCAGTTCTGATACGCAGTATTTT. Amino acids: CTSSSDTQYF.

The V and J genes are TRBV6-2 or TRBV6-3 and TRBJ2-7; unclear D gene. Matching the DNA end better, TRBJ2-5 makes the J call doubtful. The CDR3 covers 14 residues. CDR1 and CDR2 from the germline V gene are MNHEY and SVGEGT. CDR3 sequence reads: CASSASRLGETQYF. The CDR3 DNA is TGTGCCAGCAGTGCCAGCCGTCTGGGGGAGACCCAGTACTTC.

DNA of the CDR3: TGTGCCAGCAGTTACCCGGGAGGGGGGGATACGCAGTATTTT. Translated: CASSYPGGGDTQYF. The rearrangement uses TRBV27 and TRBJ2-3, with 8 positions matching TRBD2. Germline V CDR1 and CDR2: MNHEY, SMNVEV (reference sequence). Germline trimming cut 4 bases from V and 6 bases from J; bases unmatched to any gene: 6. There are 14 residues in the CDR3.

The V call is TRBV27, the J call TRBJ2-7; D is perhaps TRBD1 or TRBD2 (5 bases each). This CDR3 is 14 amino acids long. Germline CDR1 reads MNHEY; CDR2 reads SMNVEV (reference sequence). Deletions cut 5 bases from V and 3 bases from J, with 14 bases between. CDR3 amino acids: CASSRRDGSYEQYF. The CDR3 DNA reads TGTGCCAGCAGTCGTCGGGACGGAAGCTACGAGCAGTACTTC.

This clonotype was found once. The J gene is TRBJ1-1, the V gene TRBV7-9, with D unclear. This CDR3 has 13 residues. Germline CDR1 SEHNR, CDR2 FQNEAQ (reference sequence). V was pared by 4 bases and J by 4 bases, with 10 bases between. Here the CDR3 reads CASSSSPSTEAFF. Written as DNA, the CDR3 is TGTGCCAGCAGCTCGAGCCCTAGCACTGAAGCTTTCTTT. Full variable domain (missing parts from reference TRBV7-9 and TRBJ1-1): DTGVSQNPRHKITKRGQNVTFRCDPISEHNRLYWYRQTLGQGPEFLTYFQNEAQLEKSRLLSDRFSAERPKGSFSTLEIQRTEQGDSAMYLCASSSSPSTEAFFGQGTRLTVV.

V usage is TRBV11-2 and J usage is TRBJ2-3; D is possibly TRBD2 (6 bases). The CDR3 consists of 16 residues. V was shortened by 1 base and J by 0 bases, with 11 bases between the two germline ends. CDR1 is SGHAT and CDR2 is FQNNGV in the germline V gene. CDR3 DNA sequence: TGTGCCAGCAGCTTAGTAGCGGTGGATAGCACAGATACGCAGTATTTT. It translates to CASSLVAVDSTDTQYF.

The chain links TRBV10-3 to TRBJ2-3, with 7 bases that match TRBD1. The CDR3 loop spans 14 amino acids. Germline values: CDR1 ENHRY, CDR2 SYGVKD. J lost 4 bases, V lost 7 bases, and 8 bases had no gene match. In DNA form, the CDR3 reads TGTGCCATCACCCCGACAGGGATATCAGATACGCAGTATTTT. Its protein product is CAITPTGISDTQYF.

This clonotype was picked up a small number of times. This chain links TRBV27 with TRBJ2-7; 8 bases fit TRBD2. V trimming: 5 bases; J trimming: 3 bases; junction bases outside the gene matches: 9. CDR3 length: 15 residues. The germline gives CDR1 MNHEY, CDR2 SMNVEV (reference sequence). The CDR3 spells CASSPLAGLYYEQYF. The CDR3 DNA sequence: TGTGCCAGCAGTCCTTTAGCGGGACTATACTACGAGCAGTACTTC.